The clone carrying this TCR beta chain was seen a handful of times. The antigen is undetermined. The PCR contained 60 Vbeta and 13 Jbeta primers. Generated by immunoSEQ multiplex PCR, the TCRdb table keeps only in-frame clones and is missing some. Of 100,000 to 150,000 clones detected, approximately 15% appear once; the ten largest clones hold about 1.9%. The sample originates from a study of cytomegalovirus exposure and HLA in healthy donors. Points from the study as a whole: Sequencing likely generated an artifact that appeared as a cluster of highly shared sequence variants.

Germline trimming cut 2 bases from V and 5 bases from J; bases unmatched to any gene: 2. CDR3 length: 14 residues. In germline, CDR1 is MRHNA, CDR2 SNTAGT. Source material: PBMCs. The sequence was obtained from a woman aged 18-29 years in good health and CMV-seronegative. The chain uses TRBV6-4 and TRBJ1-1, with TRBD1 matching 10 bases. The CDR3 DNA follows: TGTGCCAGCAGTGACGGACAGGGGGGGACTGAAGCTTTCTTT. Protein product: CASSDGQGGTEAFF.